The 28 T cell receptor beta chains in this list originate from one sample, sequenced in a study of shared clonotypes between healthy human individuals. The method was immunoSEQ multiplex PCR; TCRdb's version includes in-frame clones alone and lacks a portion of them. The table records approximately 100,000 clones, roughly 66% of them present only once. Sample: memory CD8+ T cells sorted from blood. Subset noted: CD45RO+ cells pooled with CCR7-negative TemRA cells. The origin of the receptors is a woman in her thirties in good health.

The CDR3: CASSLSQVYMNTEAFF. In DNA form, the CDR3 reads TGTGCCAGCAGTTTATCCCAGGTGTACATGAACACTGAAGCTTTCTTT. This chain connects TRBV27 to TRBJ1-1; no reliable D call. The CDR3 has 16 amino acids. V lost 0 bases to trimming and J lost 0 bases, with 11 bases between them. Germline loops: CDR1 MNHEY, CDR2 SMNVEV (reference sequence).

Note on this clone: Given a far larger clone just one base away, this is likely a sequencing read error. In the same sample, other DNA sequences code for this CDR3. V and J are TRBV7-8 and TRBJ1-1, with D possibly TRBD1 on 5 matching bases. Trimming cost V 5 bases and J 2 bases, with 12 bases left between them. Germline-derived CDR1 and CDR2 are SGHVS and FQNEAQ. The CDR3 spans 14 residues. The CDR3 loop reads CASSASTENTEAFF. CDR3 coding DNA: TGTGCCAGCAGCGCCTCGACAGAAAACACTGAAGCTTTCTTT.

The rearrangement joins TRBV18 to TRBJ2-7; D is unclear. The germline CDR1 and CDR2 sequences are KGHSH and LQKENI. V dropped 6 bases and J dropped 5 bases, with 17 bases sitting between them. This CDR3 is built from 14 residues. The CDR3 here is CASSPSGVGNEQYF. In nucleotides, the CDR3 is TGTGCCAGCTCTCCTTCAGGAGTGGGGAACGAGCAGTACTTC.

V usage is TRBV19 and J usage is TRBJ1-1; TRBD1 matches 10 bases. CDR1 and CDR2 from the germline V gene are LNHDA and SQIVND (reference sequence). This CDR3 comprises 17 residues. V lost 2 bases, J lost 5 bases, and 11 bases stayed unmatched. CDR3 coding DNA: TGTGCCAGTAGTATACTACCCCGGACAGGGGGAAAGACTGAAGCTTTCTTT. Amino acid sequence: CASSILPRTGGKTEAFF.

This rearrangement joins TRBV6-1 to TRBJ2-7; no reliable D call. The V end lost 6 bases, the J end lost 6 bases, and 21 bases lay between the germline ends. CDR3 length: 15 amino acids. Germline CDR1 MNHNS, CDR2 SASEGT. CDR3 amino acids: CASSELASLSSEQYF. CDR3 sequence (DNA): TGTGCCAGCAGCGAACTCGCTTCGTTGTCATCCGAGCAGTACTTC.

The rearrangement links TRBV10-3 to TRBJ2-1; TRBD2 matches 7 bases. Germline assignment: CDR1 ENHRY and CDR2 SYGVKD. This CDR3 is 16 amino acids long. The junction had 13 bases not matched to a gene; V was cut back by 6 bases and J by 5 bases. The CDR3 coding sequence is TGTGCCATCAGAGTACCGGATGGCGGGAGAAACAATGAGCAGTTCTTC. Protein: CAIRVPDGGRNNEQFF.

This clone has just one count. The chain uses TRBV28 and TRBJ2-7; 7 bases are shared with TRBD1. The V and J ends lost 3 bases and 6 bases, in that order; junction bases with no gene match: 5. The CDR3 runs 13 residues. Germline V gene sequence: CDR1 MDHEN, CDR2 SYDVKM. CDR3: CASSLTGYLEQYF. CDR3 nucleotide sequence: TGTGCCAGCAGTTTGACAGGGTATCTCGAGCAGTACTTC.

This chain uses TRBV7-9 with TRBJ1-4, with TRBD1 as a possible D gene (6 bases). Germline V lookup: CDR1 SEHNR, CDR2 FQNEAQ (reference sequence). The CDR3 has 15 residues. The V end was cut by 5 bases, the J end by 5 bases, with 15 bases between. CDR3 nucleotide sequence: TGTGCCAGCAGCCCCCCGGACAGAGTGAATGAAAAACTGTTTTTT. This sequence encodes CASSPPDRVNEKLFF.

The J gene is TRBJ2-3, the V gene TRBV9; TRBD1 is a possible D gene (6 bases). CDR3 size: 14 residues. Trimming removed 4 bases from V and 4 bases from J, with 13 bases in between. The germline V gene encodes CDR1 SGDLS and CDR2 YYNGEE. CDR3 residues: CASSYGGASDTQYF. The DNA for the CDR3 is TGTGCCAGCAGCTATGGGGGCGCCTCAGATACGCAGTATTTT. Based on the CDR3 plus reference TRBV9 and TRBJ2-3, the full variable domain is DSGVTQTPKHLITATGQRVTLRCSPRSGDLSVYWYQQSLDQGLQFLIQYYNGEERAKGNILERFSAQQFPDLHSELNLSSLELGDSALYFCASSYGGASDTQYFGPGTRLTVL.

V gene TRBV5-1 combines with J gene TRBJ1-3; D remains ambiguous. Per germline, CDR1 SGHRS and CDR2 YFSETQ. V lost 0 bases and J 4 bases, leaving 8 bases between the germline ends. The CDR3 runs to 14 residues. CDR3 region: CASSLEAGGNTIYF. For the CDR3, the DNA is TGCGCCAGCAGCTTGGAGGCAGGCGGAAACACCATATATTTT.

A single count supports this clone. The CDR3 coding sequence is TGTGCCTGGAGGGACATGGCTAGCTACGAGCAGTACTTC. Amino acid sequence: CAWRDMASYEQYF. J is TRBJ2-5 and V is TRBV30, with D perhaps matching TRBD1 (5 bases). The end of the DNA fits TRBJ2-7 better, so the J call may be wrong. The germline gives CDR1 GTSNPN, CDR2 SVGIG (reference sequence). The CDR3 is 13 residues long.

The chain combines TRBV27 with TRBJ2-7, with TRBD2 matching over 7 bases. CDR1 MNHEY and CDR2 SMNVEV come from the germline V gene (reference sequence). With V trimmed by 6 bases and J by 3 bases, 8 bases remained unmatched. The CDR3 contains 14 residues. The chain's CDR3 is CASRAGLVGYEQYF. DNA for the CDR3: TGTGCCAGCAGGGCAGGACTAGTGGGCTACGAGCAGTACTTC.

The chain is built from TRBV10-3 and TRBJ2-7, with D tentatively TRBD1 (6 bases). Germline CDR1 and CDR2: ENHRY and SYGVKD. The ends were cut back, 4 bases at V and 0 bases at J, with 22 bases in the middle. The CDR3 contains 18 residues. DNA of the CDR3: TGTGCCATCAGTGGGGGGCTGGGGAGTGGGCCTAGCTCCTACGAGCAGTACTTC. Translated, it gives CAISGGLGSGPSSYEQYF.

The chain combines TRBV2 with TRBJ2-6; no definite D call. CDR1 and CDR2 (germline): SNHLY, FYNNEI. Trimming cost V 2 bases and J 0 bases, with 8 bases left between them. The CDR3 has 16 residues. CDR3 loop: CASSERPDSGANVLTF. In DNA form, the CDR3 reads TGTGCCAGCAGTGAAAGACCGGACTCTGGGGCCAACGTCCTGACTTTC.

The chain has TRBV10-2 and TRBJ1-5; tentative D call: TRBD1 (5 bases). Germline CDR1 WSHSY, CDR2 SAAADI. V lost 3 bases to trimming and J lost 2 bases, with 11 bases between them. There are 15 residues in the CDR3. The CDR3 DNA is TGCGCCAGCAGTGATGGGGGTTTCGGCAATCAGCCCCAGCATTTT. Protein: CASSDGGFGNQPQHF.

The V and J genes are TRBV4-2 and TRBJ2-1; the match to TRBD2 covers 8 bases. Germline V gene data show CDR1 as LGHNA and CDR2 as YNFKEQ. The V and J ends lost 0 bases and 4 bases, in that order; junction bases with no gene match: 2. This CDR3 region has 15 residues. CDR3: CASSQEREAYNEQFF. In DNA, the CDR3 is TGTGCCAGCAGCCAAGAGCGGGAGGCTTACAATGAGCAGTTCTTC.

In this sample, this clone turned up a few times. The chain is built from TRBV29-1 and TRBJ1-2, with D tentatively TRBD1 (5 bases). Per the germline V gene, CDR1 is SQVTM and CDR2 is ANQGSEA. Between the trimmed V and J ends, which lost 3 bases and 3 bases, there was a span of 17 bases. CDR3 length: 15 amino acids. The CDR3 DNA reads TGCAGCGTTGACGGGCCCCCAGGGCAGGACTATGGCTACACCTTC. Its protein is CSVDGPPGQDYGYTF.

CDR3: CASLPGTGVTGELFF. In nucleotides, the CDR3 is TGTGCCAGCTTACCAGGGACAGGGGTAACCGGGGAGCTGTTTTTT. V gene TRBV6-5 combines with J gene TRBJ2-2, with 10 bases aligning to TRBD1. V lost 8 bases to trimming and J lost 5 bases; unmatched junction nucleotides: 8. The germline V gene encodes CDR1 MNHEY and CDR2 SVGAGI. The length of the CDR3 is 15 residues.

The chain has TRBV21-1 and TRBJ2-7; TRBD2, the D gene given by the table, was not confirmed from the DNA. TRBV21-1 is termed a pseudogene. The CDR3 is made up of 14 amino acids. CDR3 sequence: CASYPGGRGGEQYF. CDR3 nucleotides: TGTGCCAGCTATCCTGGCGGGAGAGGTGGCGAGCAGTACTTC.

CDR3 loop: CASCPSPGEGNEQFF. The DNA for the CDR3 is TGTGCCAGCTGCCCCTCCCCAGGGGAGGGCAATGAGCAGTTCTTC. This chain uses TRBV6-4 with TRBJ2-1, with a weak D call TRBD2 (7 bases). With 8 bases removed from V and 6 bases from J, the gap between germline ends came to 20 bases. Germline V gene lookup returns CDR1 MRHNA and CDR2 SNTAGT. The CDR3 has 15 residues.

V gene TRBV14 combines with J gene TRBJ2-2; TRBD2 matches 10 bases. The germline V gene has CDR1 SGHDN and CDR2 FVKESK. Trimming removed 4 bases from V and 5 bases from J; junction bases left unmatched: 4. This CDR3 has 15 residues. The CDR3 loop is CASSLGLARTGELFF. The CDR3 bases are TGTGCCAGCAGCCTGGGACTAGCGAGGACCGGGGAGCTGTTTTTT.

Here the CDR3 reads CASNRAGYNEQFF. The CDR3 region has the DNA TGTGCCAGCAACAGGGCCGGATACAATGAGCAGTTCTTC. The gene calls are TRBV6-6 and TRBJ2-1; a possible D gene is TRBD1 (6 bases). Per the germline V gene, CDR1 is MNHNY and CDR2 is SVGAGI (reference sequence). The CDR3 extends over 13 amino acids. The V and J ends lost 7 bases and 4 bases respectively, with 11 bases between them.

This clone showed up just once. The rearrangement joins TRBV4-1 to TRBJ2-1, with 7 nucleotides matching TRBD2. The CDR3 length is 15 residues. Trimming cost V 5 bases and J 4 bases; bases outside gene matches: 8. Germline CDR1 MGHRA, CDR2 YSYEKL. CDR3 bases: TGCGCCAGCAGCGCGAGGGCGGGAGCTTACAATGAGCAGTTCTTC. Protein sequence: CASSARAGAYNEQFF.

CDR3 amino acids: CASSDGGRQIETQYF. DNA for the CDR3: TGTGCCAGCAGTGACGGGGGGAGACAAATAGAGACCCAGTACTTC. The chain links TRBV7-8 to TRBJ2-5; 7 bases are shared with TRBD2. V lost 6 bases to trimming and J lost 4 bases; unmatched junction nucleotides: 11. This CDR3 has 15 amino acids. Germline CDR1 SGHVS, CDR2 FQNEAQ.

This clone is medium-sized. The V call is TRBV6-1, the J call TRBJ1-1; D not resolved. The length of the CDR3 is 14 residues. Trimming pared 2 bases from V and 7 bases from J, leaving 14 bases between. Germline V gives CDR1 MNHNS, CDR2 SASEGT. CDR3 sequence (DNA): TGTGCCAGCAGTGAATCGGAGGGCGCCGATGAAGCTTTCTTT. Translating gives CASSESEGADEAFF.

The chain couples TRBV7-9 to TRBJ2-7, with 10 bases matching TRBD2. The CDR3 is 17 amino acids. Germline lookup yields CDR1 SEHNR and CDR2 FQNEAQ (reference sequence). With 5 bases clipped from V and 1 base from J, the junction kept 11 bases outside the gene matches. The CDR3 DNA reads TGTGCCAGCAGCCCACCGCCGACTAGCGGGTTTTCCTACGAGCAGTACTTC. Residues: CASSPPPTSGFSYEQYF.

This clone showed up just a few times. The genes are TRBV6-1 and TRBJ2-7, with TRBD1 matching 7 bases. This CDR3 has 13 residues. The junction had 5 bases not matched to a gene; V was cut back by 8 bases and J by 1 base. Germline V gives CDR1 MNHNS, CDR2 SASEGT. The CDR3 DNA reads TGTGCCAGCCGACAGGGCCAATCCTACGAGCAGTACTTC. It is translated as CASRQGQSYEQYF.

The table lists this clone with a few counts. The chain recombines TRBV10-3 with TRBJ2-7, with 13 nucleotides matching TRBD2. With 3 bases clipped from V and 4 bases from J, the junction kept 6 bases outside the gene matches. The CDR3 sequence is 16 residues long. CDR1 is ENHRY, CDR2 SYGVKD, per germline. The CDR3 sequence is CAISEGTSGNQYEQYF. The CDR3, as DNA: TGTGCCATCAGTGAAGGGACTAGCGGGAATCAGTACGAGCAGTACTTC.